These T cell receptor beta chains were read from a single sample in a study of T cell changes during pregnancy in multiple sclerosis. Libraries were prepared by immunoSEQ multiplex PCR; TCRdb keeps only in-frame clonotypes and omits some of them. Here the sample spans some 43,000 clones, roughly 90% being singletons. The sample was peripheral blood, taken in the first trimester of pregnancy. These receptors were collected from a female donor in good health, enrolled as a control in a pregnancy study. CDR3s include the opening cysteine and the closing phenylalanine or tryptophan. D genes are given only for firm matches. Clone size is shown for a subset of rows, as once, few, many or a class of expanded clone.

d_gene	abundance	j_gene	v_gene	CDR3aa	CDR3nt
-	-	TRBJ2-6	TRBV5-1	CASSILTGSGANVLTF	TGCGCCAGCAGCATACTGACAGGCTCTGGGGCCAACGTCCTGACTTTC
-	-	TRBJ2-7	TRBV2	CASRLFGGTEEQYF	TGTGCCAGCAGACTATTTGGGGGGACAGAAGAGCAGTACTTC
-	-	TRBJ2-3	TRBV18	CASSPYTDTQYF	TGTGCCAGCTCACCATACACAGATACGCAGTATTTT
TRBD1	-	TRBJ2-1	TRBV19	CASRSDRSSYNEQFF	TGTGCCAGTAGGTCGGACAGGAGCTCCTACAATGAGCAGTTCTTC
-	once	TRBJ2-7	TRBV27	CASSPTIPPYEQYF	TGTGCCAGCAGTCCGACTATCCCTCCCTACGAGCAGTACTTC
TRBD1	few	TRBJ1-1	TRBV29-1	CSVEGSGGADTEAFF	TGCAGCGTTGAAGGGTCAGGGGGCGCGGACACTGAAGCTTTCTTT
TRBD2	-	TRBJ2-3	TRBV7-6	CASSLVGGRADTQYF	TGTGCCAGCAGCTTAGTAGGTGGGAGGGCGGATACGCAGTATTTT
-	-	TRBJ1-1	TRBV6-1	CASSEATANTEAFF	TGTGCCAGCAGTGAAGCGACAGCGAACACTGAAGCTTTCTTT
TRBD2	-	TRBJ2-1	TRBV5-1	CASSLEPSGREGGVF	TGCGCCAGCAGCTTGGAGCCTAGCGGGAGAGAGGGGGGCGTCTTC
-	-	TRBJ1-2	TRBV9	CASSVGRNYGYTF	TGTGCCAGCAGCGTAGGCAGGAACTATGGCTACACCTTC
-	-	TRBJ2-5	TRBV28	CASNRAGTETQYF	TGTGCCAGCAACCGAGCCGGGACTGAGACCCAGTACTTC
-	once	TRBJ1-5	TRBV28	CASSLGSPGGNQPQHF	TGTGCCAGCAGTTTGGGGTCTCCGGGAGGCAATCAGCCCCAGCATTTT
-	-	TRBJ2-7	TRBV6-5	CASSATYSYEQYF	TGTGCCAGCAGTGCTACCTATTCCTACGAGCAGTACTTC
TRBD1	-	TRBJ1-5	TRBV19	CASSDRGGNQPQHF	TGTGCCAGTAGTGACAGGGGGGGCAATCAGCCCCAGCATTTT
TRBD2	-	TRBJ2-3	TRBV5-1	CASKFLAGNTDTQYF	TGCGCCAGCAAATTTCTAGCGGGAAACACAGATACGCAGTATTTT
-	-	TRBJ2-5	TRBV18	CASSRGGQETQYF	TGTGCCAGCTCACGAGGCGGACAAGAGACCCAGTACTTC
TRBD2	-	TRBJ2-1	TRBV5-1	CASSARTSGNNEQFF	TGCGCCAGCAGCGCACGGACTAGCGGAAACAATGAGCAGTTCTTC
-	once	TRBJ1-1	TRBV18	CASSTIRENTEAFF	TGTGCCAGCTCGACCATACGGGAGAACACTGAAGCTTTCTTT
-	-	TRBJ1-3	TRBV7-2	CASSSERNTIYF	TGTGCCAGCAGCTCCGAGCGAAACACCATATATTTT
-	-	TRBJ2-7	TRBV13	CASSMMGGGENSYEQYF	TGTGCCAGCAGCATGATGGGAGGAGGGGAGAATTCCTACGAGCAGTACTTC
-	-	TRBJ1-1	TRBV18	CASSPSTEIAFF	TGTGCCAGCTCACCATCCACGGAGATCGCTTTCTTT
TRBD2	-	TRBJ2-7	TRBV13	CASSPQVGGRRGEQYF	TGTGCCAGCAGCCCGCAAGTCGGGGGGAGGCGGGGTGAGCAGTACTTC
-	-	TRBJ2-5	TRBV13	CASSGVRDNQETQYF	TGTGCCAGCAGCGGCGTCCGGGACAACCAAGAGACCCAGTACTTC
-	-	TRBJ2-7	TRBV19	CASSTAVRRNEQYF	TGTGCCAGTAGTACGGCGGTCCGACGGAACGAGCAGTACTTC
-	-	TRBJ2-2	TRBV4-1	CASSQGTAGELFF	TGCGCCAGCAGCCAAGGGACAGCCGGGGAGCTGTTTTTT
TRBD1	once	TRBJ1-2	TRBV7-2	CASSLSGQGQGTFYGYTF	TGTGCCAGCAGCTTGTCGGGGCAGGGACAGGGAACCTTCTATGGCTACACCTTC
TRBD1	-	TRBJ2-7	TRBV7-3	CASSRTGGGEQYF	TGTGCCAGCAGTCGTACAGGGGGTGGCGAGCAGTACTTC
-	-	TRBJ1-4	TRBV5-4	CASSSQGSLREKLFF	TGTGCCAGCAGTTCCCAGGGGAGCCTAAGAGAAAAACTGTTTTTT
-	once	TRBJ1-5	TRBV2	CASRDSWGYNQPQHF	TGTGCCAGCAGGGACTCGTGGGGATATAATCAGCCCCAGCATTTT
TRBD1	-	TRBJ2-1	TRBV6-5	CASSYSRAGGNEQFF	TGTGCCAGCAGTTACTCGAGAGCAGGGGGCAATGAGCAGTTCTTC
TRBD1	-	TRBJ2-5	TRBV2	CAGRQGLQETQYF	TGTGCCGGGCGACAGGGTCTACAAGAGACCCAGTACTTC
-	-	TRBJ2-5	TRBV29-1	CSARGLGRSETQYF	TGCAGCGCCCGGGGGTTGGGGCGGTCAGAGACCCAGTACTTC
-	few	TRBJ1-1	TRBV20-1	CSARDPVEAFF	TGCAGTGCTAGAGATCCGGTTGAAGCTTTCTTT
-	-	TRBJ1-3	TRBV2	CASIYTIYF	TGTGCCAGCATATACACCATATATTTT
-	-	TRBJ2-1	TRBV4-3	CASSQEGRGYNEQFF	TGCGCCAGCAGCCAAGAGGGTAGGGGCTACAATGAGCAGTTCTTC